The clone carrying this T cell receptor (beta chain) was seen a single time. Its antigen remains unknown. The data were taken from a study of cytomegalovirus exposure and HLA in healthy donors. General study results and limits: It is likely that the observed cluster of highly shared sequence variants was a sequencing artifact.

Primers: 60 Vbeta forward and 13 Jbeta reverse. Per the original data handling: Per a later analysis, the number of unique TCR beta chains was 75 million to 90 million, of which 10 million to 11 million were shared. Generated by immunoSEQ multiplex PCR, the TCRdb table keeps only in-frame clones and is missing some. The DNA gave D and trimming, while V, J and clone size come from that table. The sample shows approximately 150,000 clones, 75% to 90% of them seen only once. The germline CDR1 and CDR2 sequences are MDHEN and SYDVKM. The V and J ends lost 11 bases and 5 bases, in that order; junction bases with no gene match: 13. The CDR3 runs to 15 residues. For the donor in question, CMV serostatus went unrecorded.

The chain joins TRBV28 to TRBJ1-1, with 11 nucleotides matching TRBD1. Sequenced material: PBMCs. The origin of this receptor is a human donor in good health. CDR3 nucleotide sequence: TGTGCCGTTCAAGGGACAGGGGGAATTAGGACTGAAGCTTTCTTT. Translated: CAVQGTGGIRTEAFF.